This entry concerns a single T cell receptor (beta chain). These data originate in a study of blood T cell repertoires in COVID-19. Study overall: Both acute and convalescent COVID-19 samples were obtained from the United States, Italy and Spain. Nucleic acid was either cDNA or gDNA, and it came from T cells, B-cell-depleted T cells, or PBMCs.

The CDR3 contains 15 residues. In germline, CDR1 is SGHAT, CDR2 FQNNGV. Losses at the gene ends were 2 bases for V and 2 bases for J; bases not matched to a gene: 5. Assay used: immunoSEQ multiplex PCR; TCRdb lists only in-frame clones, some missing. The repertoire holds roughly 290,000 clones, with 80% to 90% as singletons. The genes are TRBV11-2 and TRBJ2-7; TRBD2 agrees at 8 bases. The TCR was taken from a man younger than 45 who had recovered from COVID-19. Sequenced: PBMCs or T cells enriched from blood (not recorded which). The CDR3 region is CASSLQRGLTYEQYF. In nucleotides, the CDR3 is TGTGCCAGCAGCTTACAGCGGGGGCTTACCTACGAGCAGTACTTC.